This record concerns one T cell receptor (beta chain) sequence. Generated by immunoSEQ multiplex PCR, the TCRdb table keeps only in-frame clones and is missing some. The sample records roughly 200,000 clones, approximately 81% being singletons. CDR3 length: 14 amino acids. V lost 4 bases and J 8 bases, leaving 16 bases between the germline ends. The germline V gene has CDR1 SGDLS and CDR2 YYNGEE. This sample was taken from a study of blood T cell repertoires in COVID-19. Study as a whole: Samples came from the United States, Italy and Spain, spanning acute and convalescent COVID-19.

A Seattle source enrolled patients during active infection and followed them longitudinally. V is TRBV9 and J is TRBJ2-1; D is possibly TRBD2 (6 bases). The source is a person between 65 and 79 years old with COVID-19, enrolled during active disease. Sequences were obtained from peripheral blood. CDR3 nucleotide sequence: TGTGCCAGCAGCCCGCATCTGGGAGGCGATGAGCAGTTCTTC. Encoded protein: CASSPHLGGDEQFF.